Listed below are T cell receptor beta chains from one sample, sequenced in a study of monozygotic twins with inflammatory bowel disease. Following a re-call of the 5' RACE reads, TCRdb has one entry per CDR3 protein and lacks DNA. Recorded for this sample: roughly 170,000 distinct CDR3 sequences. Sequences were obtained from blood. The receptor source for this set is a human donor with ulcerative colitis or Crohn's disease, or a healthy co-twin of an affected twin (not recorded which). Each CDR3 is given with its conserved first and last residue.

V gene	J gene	CDR3 protein
TRBV7-9	TRBJ1-2	CASSADRNYGYTF
TRBV7-9	TRBJ1-1	CASSLMEDTEAFF
TRBV6-1	TRBJ1-2	CASSEGRADLYGYTF
TRBV5-1	TRBJ1-4	CASSLATAREKLFF
TRBV18	TRBJ2-5	CASSPTTSGGQETQYF
TRBV5-5	TRBJ1-2	CASSLGWDRVSYGYTF
TRBV20-1	TRBJ2-3	CSARPVDRDGKDTQYF
TRBV9	TRBJ2-5	CASSGDRGGETQYF
TRBV20-1	TRBJ1-1	CSAPSDRVVGAFF
TRBV10-2	TRBJ1-2	CATIPTDRSGYTF
TRBV5-6	TRBJ2-2	CASSSRDYQFTGELFF
TRBV10-3	TRBJ2-7	CAIRAGSENEQYF
TRBV6-6	TRBJ2-1	CASSGTIGEQFF
TRBV5-1	TRBJ2-1	CASSGASSYNEQFF
TRBV7-3	TRBJ2-1	CASSPGGTNYNEQFF
TRBV28	TRBJ2-7	CASTLSGSKQYEQYF
TRBV20-1	TRBJ1-6	CSAIQGRSYNSPLHF
TRBV5-1	TRBJ2-1	CASREGQGTYEQFF
TRBV7-9	TRBJ2-7	CASSGGWAYEQYF
TRBV6-2/TRBV6-3	TRBJ2-2	CASSYPNTGELFF
TRBV29-1	TRBJ1-2	CSVDVGQGYTF
TRBV20-1	TRBJ2-1	CSASTQGKGFGQFF
TRBV10-3	TRBJ1-1	CAISAAGTPHTEAFF
TRBV27	TRBJ2-7	CASSIRDGGLYEQYF
TRBV18	TRBJ1-2	CASSQDSNYGYTF
TRBV20-1	TRBJ2-1	CSARDIGSEQFF
TRBV5-1	TRBJ2-7	CASTPGTASYEQYF
TRBV20-1	TRBJ1-1	CSARYKGARTEAFF
TRBV7-2	TRBJ1-2	CASSLGTGVGGYGYTF
TRBV27	TRBJ2-5	CASSSPSNQETQYF
TRBV3-1	TRBJ1-2	CASSPPRINYGYTF
TRBV20-1	TRBJ2-1	CSARDPTEGVYNEQFF
TRBV29-1	TRBJ2-1	CSVESAAYNEQFF
TRBV3-1	TRBJ1-5	CASSPEAGGQPQHF
TRBV5-5	TRBJ2-7	CASSLEARYEQYF
TRBV4-3	TRBJ2-7	CASSPRTDRSYEQYF
TRBV7-2	TRBJ2-2	CASSPRRVSELFF
TRBV30	TRBJ2-7	CAWSSRTRSYEQYF
TRBV19	TRBJ1-2	CASTPDRGVYGYTF
TRBV5-1	TRBJ1-1	CASSQLTDTEAFF
TRBV20-1	TRBJ2-1	CSASFIHEQFF
TRBV28	TRBJ2-1	CASSRFRPLNEQFF
TRBV20-1	TRBJ1-6	CSATRDRGGNSPLHF
TRBV7-2	TRBJ2-1	CASSLAGVVQGEQFF
TRBV7-3	TRBJ1-2	CASSEIRQGKGYTF
TRBV29-1	TRBJ2-3	CSVGVGAMGTDTQYF
TRBV9	TRBJ1-3	CASSVGRDSSGNTIYF
TRBV5-1	TRBJ1-2	CASSFLDRTGGYTF
TRBV15	TRBJ1-6	CATSPRSDSPLHF
TRBV20-1	TRBJ2-1	CSARDTKGWNEQFF